These 29 T cell receptor beta chains were sequenced from one sample in a study of T cells after posttransplantation cyclophosphamide (dated by TCRdb to the mid-2010s). The method behind the library was the immunoSEQ multiplex PCR assay. The table was pulled from immuneACCESS by TCRdb, which kept in-frame rearrangements only. Such tables lose some clones; where checked, under half of the loss comes from unresolved V genes, and the rest has no known cause. The sample records about 44,000 clones, none occurring a single time. The top ten clonotypes cover around 2.1% of the sample. Material: PBMCs. All receptors derive from a man aged 35 to 55 in good health, CMV-negative, and a related stem cell transplant donor.

This clone was seen many times. This rearrangement joins TRBV5-4 to TRBJ2-7, with TRBD2 matching over 10 bases. Per the germline V gene, CDR1 is SGHNT and CDR2 is YYREEE (reference sequence). This CDR3 has 15 residues. The CDR3 here is CASSLAGLAGAKMDV. The CDR3 nucleotides are TGTGCCAGCAGCTTGGCGGGTCTAGCGGGAGCTAAAATGGACGTC.

Ten or more counts support this clone. This rearrangement joins TRBV5-1 to TRBJ2-1; a possible D gene is TRBD1 (5 bases). The V gene lost 4 bases and the J gene lost 6 bases, with 26 bases spanning the gap. The CDR3 has 18 residues. CDR1 and CDR2 (germline): SGHRS, YFSETQ. The CDR3 here is CASSDGRDSRGRSNEQFF. The CDR3 nucleotides read TGCGCCAGCAGCGATGGGCGAGACAGCCGAGGAAGATCCAATGAGCAGTTCTTC. Drawing the rest from reference TRBV5-1 and TRBJ2-1, the complete variable domain is KAGVTQTPRYLIKTRGQQVTLSCSPISGHRSVSWYQQTPGQGLQFLFEYFSETQRNKGNFPGRFSGRQFSNSRSEMNVSTLELGDSALYLCASSDGRDSRGRSNEQFFGPGTRLTVL.

The table lists this clone with many counts. The chain is built from TRBV5-6 and TRBJ2-5, with 11 bases aligning to TRBD2. Trimming at V came to 0 bases and at J to 5 bases, leaving 6 bases not matched to a gene. The germline CDR1 and CDR2 sequences are SGHDT and YYEEEE. This CDR3 contains 16 residues. DNA of the CDR3: TGTGCCAGCAGCTTGGGAACGACTAGCGGGGTTGAGACCCAGTACTTC. Its translation: CASSLGTTSGVETQYF.

This clone was detected a few times. V gene TRBV19 combines with J gene TRBJ2-1; TRBD2 might be the D (6 bases). CDR1 is LNHDA and CDR2 is SQIVND in the germline V gene (reference sequence). This CDR3 is 12 amino acids long. Trimming removed 3 bases from V and 15 bases from J, with 15 bases in between. CDR3 region: CASSIGGTELFF. Here the CDR3 DNA reads TGTGCCAGTAGTATTGGGGGGACCGAACTGTTCTTC.

This clone was detected only a few times. The chain combines TRBV27 with TRBJ1-1, with a tentative D call TRBD1 (6 bases). Germline V lookup: CDR1 MNHEY, CDR2 SMNVEV (reference sequence). CDR3 length equals 17 residues. V was shortened by 7 bases and J by 3 bases, with 24 bases between the two germline ends. The DNA for the CDR3 is TGTGCCAGCACACTACAGGGTCCCCCACGACCGTACACTGAAGCTTTCTTT. Protein sequence: CASTLQGPPRPYTEAFF.

This clone was found many times. The DNA for the CDR3 is TGCGCCAGCAGGCTGACTAGCGGGGGGTACACAGATACGCAGTATTTT. Protein sequence: CASRLTSGGYTDTQYF. The V gene is TRBV5-1, the J gene TRBJ2-3; 13 bases map to TRBD2. V was pared by 5 bases and J by 2 bases, with 5 bases of the junction left unmatched. From germline, CDR1 is SGHRS and CDR2 YFSETQ. The CDR3 has 16 residues. The full variable domain, completed using reference TRBV5-1 and TRBJ2-3, is KAGVTQTPRYLIKTRGQQVTLSCSPISGHRSVSWYQQTPGQGLQFLFEYFSETQRNKGNFPGRFSGRQFSNSRSEMNVSTLELGDSALYLCASRLTSGGYTDTQYFGPGTRLTVL.

This chain links TRBV27 with TRBJ2-5; the D is unclear. The CDR3 covers 14 residues. Germline V gene data show CDR1 as MNHEY and CDR2 as SMNVEV (reference sequence). Trimming removed 5 bases from V and 3 bases from J, with 13 bases in between. CDR3 in amino acids: CASSPGSREETQYF. The CDR3 region has the DNA TGTGCCAGCAGTCCCGGGTCCCGAGAAGAGACCCAGTACTTC.

This clone was counted ten times or more. The chain is built from TRBV6-5 and TRBJ1-5; 8 positions match TRBD1. Germline V gene lookup returns CDR1 MNHEY and CDR2 SVGAGI. The CDR3 extends over 16 amino acids. J gave up 2 bases and V 1 base, and 4 bases lay outside the gene matches. Here the CDR3 DNA reads TGTGCCAGCAGTTACTTGCCAGGGGGCGGCAATCAGCCCCAGCATTTT. This codes for CASSYLPGGGNQPQHF.

In its sample, this clone was seen many times. The chain has TRBV6-6 and TRBJ1-5; the match to TRBD1 covers 11 bases. Per germline, CDR1 MNHNY and CDR2 SVGAGI (reference sequence). Germline trimming cut 4 bases from V and 5 bases from J; bases unmatched to any gene: 1. The CDR3 runs to 14 residues. This CDR3 is CASSWGQGDQPQHF. CDR3 DNA sequence: TGTGCCAGCAGTTGGGGACAGGGGGATCAGCCCCAGCATTTT.

This clone was found many times. The chain recombines TRBV7-3 with TRBJ1-1; no clear D. Germline lookup yields CDR1 SGHTA and CDR2 FQGTGA. This CDR3 is 15 amino acids long. The V end lost 6 bases, the J end lost 5 bases, and 19 bases lay between the germline ends. The DNA for the CDR3 is TGTGCCAGCAGTCAACTCCCGGGAGGGATAACTGAAGCTTTCTTT. This gives the protein CASSQLPGGITEAFF.

This clone was recorded many times. This chain joins TRBV7-3 and TRBJ1-3; 10 positions agree with TRBD1. The CDR3 runs 16 residues. Losses at the gene ends were 3 bases for V and 1 base for J; bases not matched to a gene: 3. CDR1 and CDR2 from the germline V gene are SGHTA and FQGTGA. CDR3 in DNA: TGTGCCAGCAGCTTGGGGACAGGGGTGTCTGGAAACACCATATATTTT. Its translation is CASSLGTGVSGNTIYF.

J is TRBJ2-1 and V is TRBV2; 8 bases fit TRBD2. The trim removed 8 bases at V and 8 bases at J, leaving 11 bases unmatched. This CDR3 spans 14 amino acids. Germline V gene data show CDR1 as SNHLY and CDR2 as FYNNEI. CDR3 residues: CASGGGAGVYEQFF. In DNA, the CDR3 is TGTGCCAGCGGCGGGGGAGCGGGAGTCTATGAGCAGTTCTTC.

This clone was counted a few times. The V and J genes are TRBV27 and TRBJ1-4; TRBD1 aligns across 7 bases. Germline CDR1 reads MNHEY; CDR2 reads SMNVEV (reference sequence). CDR3 size: 17 residues. V shed 6 bases and J 7 bases; nucleotides not matched to a gene: 17. The CDR3: CASRTRTGFYFTEKLFF. Here the CDR3 DNA reads TGTGCCAGCAGAACCAGGACAGGTTTTTATTTTACTGAAAAACTGTTTTTT.

Many counts were recorded for this clone. The rearrangement joins TRBV14 to TRBJ1-4, with 7 bases identical to TRBD1. The germline V gene encodes CDR1 SGHDN and CDR2 FVKESK. This CDR3 spans 12 amino acids. J gave up 8 bases and V 5 bases, and 2 bases lay outside the gene matches. The CDR3 sequence: CASSTRGEKLFF. CDR3 bases: TGTGCCAGCAGCACCAGGGGGGAAAAACTGTTTTTT.

This clone was seen only a few times. The CDR3 here is CASSPPRDSLNTIYF. In DNA, the CDR3 is TGTGCCAGCTCACCACCTCGGGACAGCCTAAACACCATATATTTT. The rearrangement links TRBV18 to TRBJ1-3, with 7 bases identical to TRBD1. Looked up from germline, CDR1 is KGHSH and CDR2 is LQKENI. CDR3 length: 15 residues. The trim removed 0 bases at V and 6 bases at J, leaving 5 bases unmatched.

This sequence joins TRBV9 and TRBJ2-3, with 9 bases matching TRBD2. CDR1 is SGDLS, CDR2 YYNGEE, per germline. CDR3 length: 15 residues. The V segment lost 0 bases and the J segment 5 bases; nucleotides outside the gene matches: 4. CDR3 region: CASSVVAGGEDTQYF. The DNA for the CDR3 is TGTGCCAGCAGCGTAGTGGCGGGGGGGGAAGATACGCAGTATTTT. The whole variable domain, filled in from reference TRBV9 and TRBJ2-3, reads DSGVTQTPKHLITATGQRVTLRCSPRSGDLSVYWYQQSLDQGLQFLIQYYNGEERAKGNILERFSAQQFPDLHSELNLSSLELGDSALYFCASSVVAGGEDTQYFGPGTRLTVL.

V usage is TRBV7-6 and J usage is TRBJ1-6, with D possibly being TRBD1 (5 bases). V gave up 5 bases and J gave up 7 bases, with 15 bases separating them. Germline CDR1 and CDR2: SGHVS and FNYEAQ. This CDR3 is built from 15 residues. In nucleotides, the CDR3 is TGTGCCAGCAGCCCTACCGGGGGAGGGAATTCACCCCTCCACTTT. This codes for CASSPTGGGNSPLHF.

This clone was counted a few times. V gene TRBV11-1 combines with J gene TRBJ2-3, with 8 bases fitting TRBD2. V gave up 5 bases and J gave up 0 bases; unmatched junction bases: 4. Germline lookup yields CDR1 SGHAT and CDR2 FQDESV (reference sequence). This CDR3 has 15 residues. CDR3 residues: CASSISGMSTDTQYF. In DNA form, the CDR3 reads TGTGCCAGCAGCATTAGCGGGATGAGCACAGATACGCAGTATTTT.

This clone has at least ten counts. The chain is built from TRBV19 and TRBJ1-1; D is ambiguous. The germline V gene encodes CDR1 LNHDA and CDR2 SQIVND (reference sequence). This CDR3 has 13 residues. The V gene lost 9 bases and the J gene lost 1 base, with 12 bases spanning the gap. The CDR3 here is CARKEVGNTEAFF. The CDR3 nucleotides read TGTGCCAGGAAAGAGGTTGGGAACACTGAAGCTTTCTTT.

Ten or more counts support this clone. This chain links TRBV5-5 with TRBJ1-1, with 9 bases lining up with TRBD1. This CDR3 contains 16 residues. Trimming cost V 3 bases and J 4 bases; bases outside gene matches: 10. Germline loops: CDR1 SGHKS, CDR2 YYEKEE (reference sequence). CDR3 sequence (DNA): TGTGCCAGCAGCTCGTCTACAGGGGGCATCGGCACTGAAGCTTTCTTT. Protein: CASSSSTGGIGTEAFF.

This clone was recorded at least ten times. This chain links TRBV9 with TRBJ2-5; TRBD2 matches at 11 bases. Germline CDR1 reads SGDLS; CDR2 reads YYNGEE. CDR3 size: 15 residues. V was clipped by 3 bases and J by 2 bases; unmatched bases: 3. As DNA, the CDR3 is TGTGCCAGCAGCGGGCTAGCGGGGGGACAAGAGACCCAGTACTTC. Translating gives CASSGLAGGQETQYF.

This clone was observed at least ten times. The rearrangement joins TRBV11-3 to TRBJ2-6, with a weak D call TRBD1 (5 bases). The germline CDR1 and CDR2 sequences are SGHNT and YENEEA. V shed 1 base and J shed 0 bases, with 13 bases lying between them. This CDR3 comprises 18 residues. DNA of the CDR3: TGTGCCAGCAGCTTAGGACAGAGACTCTTCTCTGGGGCCAACGTCCTGACTTTC. It is translated as CASSLGQRLFSGANVLTF.

This chain uses TRBV9 with TRBJ1-1; 9 nucleotides align to TRBD1. J lost 1 base, V lost 5 bases, and 6 bases had no gene match. Germline V gene data show CDR1 as SGDLS and CDR2 as YYNGEE. The CDR3 loop spans 15 amino acids. The CDR3 here is CASRKDRGGNTEAFF. The CDR3 DNA follows: TGTGCCAGCAGGAAGGACAGGGGCGGGAACACTGAAGCTTTCTTT.

This clone was counted at least ten times. V gene TRBV5-6 combines with J gene TRBJ2-7, with D possibly TRBD2 on 5 matching bases. Germline values: CDR1 SGHDT, CDR2 YYEEEE. The CDR3 loop spans 14 amino acids. Trimming removed 0 bases at V and 9 bases at J, with 16 bases between. CDR3: CASSLETGSGGQYF. The CDR3 region has the DNA TGTGCCAGCAGCTTGGAGACTGGGTCAGGAGGGCAGTACTTC.

This chain connects TRBV30 to TRBJ2-3; TRBD2 matches 8 bases. This CDR3 spans 14 amino acids. The germline CDR1 and CDR2 sequences are GTSNPN and SVGIG (reference sequence). Losses at the gene ends were 2 bases for V and 5 bases for J; bases not matched to a gene: 6. This chain's CDR3 is CAWSYKRELDTQYF. In DNA, the CDR3 is TGTGCCTGGAGTTATAAGCGGGAGTTAGATACGCAGTATTTT.

This clone was seen at least ten times. This sequence joins TRBV10-3 and TRBJ1-1; 8 bases fit TRBD1. This CDR3 has 14 amino acids. Germline values: CDR1 ENHRY, CDR2 SYGVKD. The ends lost 8 bases at V and 4 bases at J; junction bases unmatched: 9. The CDR3 loop reads CAIGLTGEATEAFF. The DNA of the CDR3 is TGTGCCATCGGGTTGACAGGGGAGGCCACTGAAGCTTTCTTT.

This clone was counted ten times or more. The chain employs TRBV5-1 and TRBJ1-1; D is uncertain. Germline loops: CDR1 SGHRS, CDR2 YFSETQ. Between the trimmed V and J ends, which lost 6 bases and 1 base, there was a span of 13 bases. CDR3 length: 14 residues. This CDR3 reads CASTLSRGNTEAFF. CDR3 in DNA: TGCGCCAGCACCTTATCCCGGGGGAACACTGAAGCTTTCTTT.

Many counts were recorded for this clone. The rearrangement uses TRBV6-5 and TRBJ2-4; no reliable D call. CDR3 size: 13 residues. Trimming took 7 bases from V and 2 from J, leaving 9 bases between them. Germline V gene sequence: CDR1 MNHEY, CDR2 SVGAGI. The CDR3 coding sequence is TGTGCCAGCACCCCCAGGTCCAAAAACATTCAGTACTTC. Residues: CASTPRSKNIQYF.

In this sample, this clone turned up many times. This chain joins TRBV18 and TRBJ1-6; D remains unclear. Germline loops: CDR1 KGHSH, CDR2 LQKENI. CDR3 length: 12 amino acids. The V end lost 3 bases, the J end lost 5 bases, and 2 bases lay between the germline ends. Written as DNA, the CDR3 is TGTGCCAGCTCACCCAATAATTCACCCCTCCACTTT. Residues: CASSPNNSPLHF.